This entry lists 9 T cell receptor beta chains sequenced from one sample in a study of shared clonotypes between healthy human individuals. Clones were sequenced by immunoSEQ multiplex PCR, and TCRdb holds only the in-frame ones, with some missing. Among around 2.1 million clones listed, nearly 97% were seen once. Sequencing used naive CD4+ T cells sorted from blood. Stated subset: CD45RA+ positively selected. The source of these receptors is a man between 18 and 29 years old in good health.

The V call is TRBV7-2, the J call TRBJ2-1; 12 nucleotides line up with TRBD2. The CDR3 has 16 amino acids. The germline gives CDR1 SGHTA, CDR2 FQGNSA. J gave up 7 bases and V 4 bases, and 8 bases lay outside the gene matches. CDR3 sequence reads: CASSSPGTSGRNEQFF. In DNA form, the CDR3 reads TGTGCCAGCAGCTCGCCCGGGACTAGCGGGCGGAATGAGCAGTTCTTC. Using reference TRBV7-2 and TRBJ2-1 for the parts outside the CDR3, the full variable domain is GAGVSQSPSNKVTEKGKDVELRCDPISGHTALYWYRQSLGQGLEFLIYFQGNSAPDKSGLPSDRFSAERTGGSVSTLTIQRTQQEDSAVYLCASSSPGTSGRNEQFFGPGTRLTVL.

The rearrangement links TRBV7-9 to TRBJ1-2; maybe TRBD1 (6 bases). Per germline, CDR1 SEHNR and CDR2 FQNEAQ (reference sequence). This CDR3 region has 18 residues. V gave up 8 bases and J gave up 1 base, with 26 bases separating them. In DNA form, the CDR3 reads TGTGCCAGCTCGAGAGATGGGGGCACCTTTCGGTTTAACTATGGCTACACCTTC. It is translated as CASSRDGGTFRFNYGYTF.

The J gene is TRBJ2-3, the V gene TRBV5-4; 10 bases map to TRBD2. This CDR3 has 15 residues. V was clipped by 2 bases and J by 1 base; unmatched bases: 1. The germline V gene has CDR1 SGHNT and CDR2 YYREEE (reference sequence). The CDR3 is CASSFGLAGTDTQYF. CDR3 DNA sequence: TGTGCCAGCAGCTTTGGACTAGCGGGCACAGATACGCAGTATTTT.

The chain has TRBV4-1 and TRBJ2-7; weak D call: TRBD2 (6 bases). V lost 0 bases, J lost 7 bases, and 13 bases lay in between. Germline lookup yields CDR1 MGHRA and CDR2 YSYEKL. This CDR3 has 14 amino acids. CDR3 coding DNA: TGCGCCAGCAGCCAAGAACGACTAGTGGGGGAGCAGTACTTC. It is translated as CASSQERLVGEQYF.

The CDR3 DNA follows: TGCAGCGTTGAAGAGGGCAGGGGGCCGTTTATGAACACTGAAGCTTTCTTT. Protein: CSVEEGRGPFMNTEAFF. This chain links TRBV29-1 with TRBJ1-1; 8 bases match TRBD1. Germline V CDR1 and CDR2: SQVTM, ANQGSEA. The CDR3 is 17 amino acids. Trimming at V came to 0 bases and at J to 0 bases, leaving 9 bases not matched to a gene.

The gene calls are TRBV7-8 and TRBJ2-7; weak D call: TRBD1 (5 bases). CDR3 length: 13 amino acids. Per the germline V gene, CDR1 is SGHVS and CDR2 is FQNEAQ. V gave up 4 bases and J gave up 5 bases, with 12 bases separating them. In DNA, the CDR3 is TGTGCCAGCAGCTCGGAAGGGGTTCACGAGCAGTACTTC. This translates into CASSSEGVHEQYF.

This chain uses TRBV4-1 with TRBJ2-2; 8 bases are a match to TRBD2. CDR3 size: 15 residues. Unmatched junction bases numbered 4, after V lost 1 base and J lost 6 bases. CDR1 and CDR2 (germline): MGHRA, YSYEKL. The CDR3 coding sequence is TGCGCCAGCAGCCAAGCAGCGGGGGTGCCCGGGGAGCTGTTTTTT. Residues: CASSQAAGVPGELFF.

The J gene is TRBJ2-7, the V gene TRBV29-1; 7 bases map to TRBD1. The CDR3 length is 13 residues. V trimming: 4 bases; J trimming: 3 bases; junction bases outside the gene matches: 6. The germline gives CDR1 SQVTM, CDR2 ANQGSEA. CDR3 DNA sequence: TGCAGCGTTGGGACGGGGACAGACTACGAGCAGTACTTC. It yields the protein CSVGTGTDYEQYF.

The genes are TRBV7-9 and TRBJ1-5; D unresolved. Trimming stripped 5 bases from V and 5 bases from J, with 10 bases between. CDR3 length equals 13 residues. Germline V gene data show CDR1 as SEHNR and CDR2 as FQNEAQ (reference sequence). Here the CDR3 reads CASSIGRDQPQHF. The CDR3 DNA is TGTGCCAGCAGCATCGGTCGCGATCAGCCCCAGCATTTT.